The entry that follows covers one T cell receptor (beta chain) sequence. What it recognizes is unknown. This record comes from a study of CD8 T cells in Susac syndrome. Study-wide context: Among the Susac syndrome patients who underwent sequencing, about 6 had clinically active disease, while 8 or 9 of them were in remission. General study results and limits: The CD4+ T cell repertoires in Susac syndrome did not show any clonal expansion.

Random hexamers primed reverse transcription of roughly 0.5 to 1 ug RNA. Amplification of TCR beta CDR3 by immunoSEQ multiplex PCR spanned 54 Vbeta and 13 Jbeta. TCRdb ran MiXCR on the immunoSEQ multiplex PCR reads and lists one entry per CDR3 protein. The sample has hundreds of thousands of distinct CDR3 sequences, less than 95% seen once. The sample comprised CD4+ T cells from PBMCs. The TCR sequence derives from a human donor with Susac syndrome.

This CDR3 reads CSAIGTSERTQYF. DNA for the CDR3: TGCAGTGCTATCGGGACTAGCGAGAGAACCCAGTACTTC. V usage is TRBV20-1 and J usage is TRBJ2-5; 10 bases are shared with TRBD2. Germline trimming cut 4 bases from V and 8 bases from J; bases unmatched to any gene: 7. The CDR3 runs 13 residues. CDR1 is DFQATT and CDR2 is SNEGSKA in the germline V gene (reference sequence).